The TCR beta chain under discussion was sequenced for a study of early T cells in non-severe SARS-CoV-2 infection. Germline CDR1 SGHAT, CDR2 FQNNGV. The CDR3 sequence is 15 residues long. V was cut by 4 bases and J by 7 bases, with 14 bases left in between. TCRdb independently ran MiXCR on the 5' RACE reads; one entry per CDR3 protein. The sample yields under 85,000 distinct CDR3 sequences, around 10% seen once. This clonotype was observed at least ten times. The sample consisted of whole blood. The sequence derives from an adult who was a healthcare worker with PCR-confirmed SARS-CoV-2 infection or an uninfected control (not recorded which). This sequence joins TRBV11-2 and TRBJ1-6; D is ambiguous. The CDR3 here is CASSSDPYNNSPLHF. The CDR3 nucleotides are TGTGCCAGCAGCTCGGACCCTTACAACAATTCACCCCTCCACTTT.